Shown below are 31 T cell receptor beta chains from a single sample sequenced in a study of T cells after yellow fever vaccination. MiXCR was run by TCRdb on the 5' RACE reads, yielding one entry per CDR3 protein. This repertoire shows around 610,000 distinct CDR3 sequences, approximately 13% found once; its top ten account for more than 12%. The specimen was PBMCs, collected on the day of the yellow fever booster vaccination. The receptors were sampled from a man aged 25 to 40 who received the YFV17D yellow fever vaccine.

The CDR3 reads CASTSAGGTNTGELFF. Written as DNA, the CDR3 is TGCGCCAGCACTTCCGCAGGGGGGACGAACACCGGGGAGCTGTTTTTT. The chain uses TRBV5-1 and TRBJ2-2; possibly TRBD1 for D (7 bases). The V end was cut by 6 bases, the J end by 0 bases, with 15 bases between. The CDR3 has 16 amino acids. CDR1 is SGHRS, CDR2 YFSETQ, per germline. Full variable domain (missing parts from reference TRBV5-1 and TRBJ2-2): KAGVTQTPRYLIKTRGQQVTLSCSPISGHRSVSWYQQTPGQGLQFLFEYFSETQRNKGNFPGRFSGRQFSNSRSEMNVSTLELGDSALYLCASTSAGGTNTGELFFGEGSRLTVL.

This clonotype appeared a few times. The J gene is TRBJ2-7, the V gene TRBV6-2 or TRBV6-3; TRBD2 aligns across 11 bases. V trimming: 6 bases; J trimming: 2 bases; junction bases outside the gene matches: 9. Germline-derived CDR1 and CDR2 are MNHEY and SVGEGT. The CDR3 length is 16 residues. The CDR3 region is CASRSGLAGLTYEQYF. CDR3 in DNA: TGTGCCAGCAGAAGCGGACTAGCGGGTCTAACCTACGAGCAGTACTTC.

The chain has TRBV20-1 and TRBJ2-1, with TRBD2 matching 11 bases. With 2 bases clipped from V and 7 bases from J, the junction kept 4 bases outside the gene matches. Germline V CDR1 and CDR2: DFQATT, SNEGSKA (reference sequence). This CDR3 is built from 14 residues. The CDR3 loop reads CSARLAGGPNEQFF. The CDR3 nucleotides are TGCAGTGCTAGATTAGCGGGAGGGCCGAATGAGCAGTTCTTC.

The sample holds a few counts of this clonotype. The rearrangement links TRBV2 to TRBJ2-3; D remains unclear. With 4 bases removed from V and 2 bases from J, the gap between germline ends came to 10 bases. Germline V gene sequence: CDR1 SNHLY, CDR2 FYNNEI. The CDR3 loop spans 14 amino acids. DNA for the CDR3: TGTGCCAGCAGTGCTGGGCAAGCCACAGATACGCAGTATTTT. Amino acids: CASSAGQATDTQYF.

The chain combines TRBV18 with TRBJ1-1, with D unclear. This CDR3 region has 14 residues. V was pared by 3 bases and J by 4 bases, with 12 bases between. Looked up from germline, CDR1 is KGHSH and CDR2 is LQKENI. The CDR3 sequence: CASSPTPVGTEAFF. The CDR3 DNA sequence: TGTGCCAGCTCACCGACACCGGTGGGCACTGAAGCTTTCTTT. Combining the CDR3 with reference TRBV18 and TRBJ1-1 gives the whole variable domain NAGVMQNPRHLVRRRGQEARLRCSPMKGHSHVYWYRQLPEEGLKFMVYLQKENIIDESGMPKERFSAEFPKEGPSILRIQQVVRGDSAAYFCASSPTPVGTEAFFGQGTRLTVV.

The chain employs TRBV5-1 and TRBJ1-1; maybe TRBD1 (6 bases). CDR1 is SGHRS, CDR2 YFSETQ, per germline. V shed 4 bases and J shed 2 bases, with 15 bases lying between them. This CDR3 comprises 15 residues. For the CDR3, the DNA is TGCGCCAGCAGCCAACAGGGCGGTGGCAACACTGAAGCTTTCTTT. Protein product: CASSQQGGGNTEAFF. Filled out from reference TRBV5-1 and TRBJ1-1, the complete variable domain reads KAGVTQTPRYLIKTRGQQVTLSCSPISGHRSVSWYQQTPGQGLQFLFEYFSETQRNKGNFPGRFSGRQFSNSRSEMNVSTLELGDSALYLCASSQQGGGNTEAFFGQGTRLTVV.

The sample holds a few counts of this clonotype. The germline gene is not matched at one end of the junction; a read error may be the cause. The chain carries TRBV20-1 and TRBJ2-7; 14 bases are a match to TRBD2. Germline V lookup: CDR1 DFQATT, CDR2 SNEGSKA (reference sequence). This CDR3 comprises 12 residues. DNA of the CDR3: TGCAGTGCCCGACTAGCGGGAGGGCCTTCGAACTTC. As protein: CSARLAGGPSNF.

This clonotype was seen only a few times. J is TRBJ2-1 and V is TRBV3-1; possible D gene TRBD2, 6 bases. The V end was cut by 0 bases, the J end by 3 bases, with 27 bases between. Germline values: CDR1 LGHDT, CDR2 YNNKEL (reference sequence). This CDR3 comprises 21 residues. This chain's CDR3 is CASSQESFERWRDRLYNEQFF. The CDR3 nucleotides are TGTGCCAGCAGCCAAGAATCATTTGAACGGTGGCGGGACCGACTCTACAATGAGCAGTTCTTC.

This clonotype was observed a handful of times. The chain combines TRBV28 with TRBJ1-6; perhaps TRBD1 as D (5 bases). V dropped 6 bases and J dropped 0 bases, with 9 bases sitting between them. The length of the CDR3 is 15 residues. In germline, CDR1 is MDHEN, CDR2 SYDVKM. CDR3 nucleotide sequence: TGTGCCAGCAGACAGGCGAGCTCCTATAATTCACCCCTCCACTTT. Translation gives CASRQASSYNSPLHF.

In this sample, this clonotype turned up once. The chain employs TRBV5-1 and TRBJ2-1; 8 bases align to TRBD2. The V segment lost 6 bases and the J segment 4 bases; nucleotides outside the gene matches: 9. Germline CDR1 SGHRS, CDR2 YFSETQ. CDR3 size: 15 residues. The CDR3 DNA is TGCGCCAGCACCCGCACGGGAGGGGTGTACAATGAGCAGTTCTTC. It is translated as CASTRTGGVYNEQFF.

This clonotype came up a few times. The J gene is TRBJ2-1, the V gene TRBV7-2; D gene ambiguous. Trimming cost V 0 bases and J 3 bases, with 12 bases left between them. The germline V gene has CDR1 SGHTA and CDR2 FQGNSA. The CDR3 runs 16 residues. This CDR3 reads CASSLAPGGVYNEQFF. CDR3 DNA sequence: TGTGCCAGCAGCTTAGCCCCTGGTGGTGTCTACAATGAGCAGTTCTTC.

The V call is TRBV20-1, the J call TRBJ2-7, with TRBD1 identical over 9 bases. Germline V lookup: CDR1 DFQATT, CDR2 SNEGSKA (reference sequence). After removal of 3 bases from V and 10 bases from J, the junction contained 10 bases not matched to a gene. The CDR3 is 13 amino acids. The CDR3 protein is CSASSDRGELQYF. The CDR3 bases are TGCAGTGCTAGTTCTGACAGGGGGGAACTCCAGTACTTC.

This clonotype was counted a few times. The chain combines TRBV5-4 with TRBJ2-1, with D possibly TRBD1 on 6 matching bases. There are 15 residues in the CDR3. The germline V gene has CDR1 SGHNT and CDR2 YYREEE (reference sequence). Trimming took off 5 bases at V and 4 bases at J, with 16 bases between the two ends. The CDR3 bases are TGTGCCAGCAGTTACGGACAGCCCGGATACAATGAGCAGTTCTTC. Its translation is CASSYGQPGYNEQFF.

This clonotype was observed once. The J gene is TRBJ1-5, the V gene TRBV20-1, with D maybe TRBD1 (5 bases). Trimming took 2 bases from V and 3 from J, leaving 8 bases between them. The CDR3 runs to 13 residues. Germline V gives CDR1 DFQATT, CDR2 SNEGSKA (reference sequence). The CDR3 nucleotides are TGCAGTGCTAGACAGGGTGACAATCAGCCCCAGCATTTT. It translates to CSARQGDNQPQHF.

This clonotype was recorded a few times. V is TRBV15 and J is TRBJ2-7; D not resolved. Germline V CDR1 and CDR2: LNHNV, YYDKDF (reference sequence). This CDR3 has 15 residues. V lost 0 bases and J 2 bases, leaving 11 bases between the germline ends. The CDR3 DNA is TGTGCCACCAGCAGAGACCTGGGCTCGACCTACGAGCAGTACTTC. Amino acids: CATSRDLGSTYEQYF.

V usage is TRBV5-6 and J usage is TRBJ2-6; D may be TRBD2 (6 bases). CDR3 size: 17 residues. V was cut by 3 bases and J by 0 bases, with 13 bases left in between. Germline V lookup: CDR1 SGHDT, CDR2 YYEEEE. CDR3 in amino acids: CASSSGTAPSGANVLTF. CDR3 nucleotides: TGTGCCAGCAGCTCCGGGACTGCCCCCTCTGGGGCCAACGTCCTGACTTTC.

The table lists this clonotype with a few counts. The gene calls are TRBV20-1 and TRBJ2-7, with TRBD1 matching 7 bases. The CDR3 sequence is 12 residues long. Germline-derived CDR1 and CDR2 are DFQATT and SNEGSKA (reference sequence). The V and J ends lost 7 bases and 5 bases, in that order; junction bases with no gene match: 8. The CDR3 DNA reads TGCAGTGTTGAGACAGGGTTAGACGAGCAGTACTTC. Translated: CSVETGLDEQYF.

The sample holds a few counts of this clonotype. The rearrangement joins TRBV5-1 to TRBJ2-5, with 7 bases aligning to TRBD1. The germline CDR1 and CDR2 sequences are SGHRS and YFSETQ. After removal of 0 bases from V and 4 bases from J, the junction contained 9 bases not matched to a gene. The CDR3 spans 16 residues. In nucleotides, the CDR3 is TGCGCCAGCAGCTTGGAGAATCGGGACAGTCGAGAGACCCAGTACTTC. Its translation: CASSLENRDSRETQYF.

This clonotype was seen repeatedly, ten times or more. The V gene is TRBV6-5, the J gene TRBJ2-5, with 7 bases fitting TRBD2. Germline V gives CDR1 MNHEY, CDR2 SVGAGI. The CDR3 loop spans 15 amino acids. Trimming removed 2 bases from V and 2 bases from J; junction bases left unmatched: 5. The CDR3 reads CASSYSPGGQETQYF. The CDR3 nucleotides read TGTGCCAGCAGTTACAGCCCGGGGGGTCAAGAGACCCAGTACTTC.

This clonotype has more than one count but fewer than ten. The V gene is TRBV5-1, the J gene TRBJ1-5, with unresolved D. The CDR3 runs to 15 residues. Germline CDR1 SGHRS, CDR2 YFSETQ. V was cut by 5 bases and J by 0 bases, with 12 bases left in between. The CDR3 DNA follows: TGCGCCAGCAGAGAGGACGGTTATAGCAATCAGCCCCAGCATTTT. Protein sequence: CASREDGYSNQPQHF. The entire variable domain, with the rest obtained from reference TRBV5-1 and TRBJ1-5, is as follows: KAGVTQTPRYLIKTRGQQVTLSCSPISGHRSVSWYQQTPGQGLQFLFEYFSETQRNKGNFPGRFSGRQFSNSRSEMNVSTLELGDSALYLCASREDGYSNQPQHFGDGTRLSIL.

This clonotype was counted a few times. The chain carries TRBV29-1 and TRBJ1-6, with D perhaps TRBD1 (5 bases). The length of the CDR3 is 13 residues. Germline CDR1 reads SQVTM; CDR2 reads ANQGSEA. V lost 7 bases and J lost 8, with 15 bases in between. Here the CDR3 DNA reads TGCAGCGCCTGGGACGGAGGACATTCACCCCTCCACTTT. It is translated as CSAWDGGHSPLHF.

The chain joins TRBV7-9 to TRBJ2-7; D is undetermined. CDR3 length equals 12 residues. V was clipped by 3 bases and J by 7 bases, with 10 bases between them. Germline V gene sequence: CDR1 SEHNR, CDR2 FQNEAQ (reference sequence). CDR3 loop: CASSFLLGEQYF. In nucleotides, the CDR3 is TGTGCCAGCAGCTTTCTATTGGGGGAGCAGTACTTC.

This clonotype was detected only a few times. V and J are TRBV12-3 or TRBV12-4 and TRBJ1-3; no definite D call. There are 13 residues in the CDR3. V shed 8 bases and J shed 9 bases, with 17 bases lying between them. Here the CDR3 DNA reads TGTGCCAGCCTCCGTGGGGAGGTCGGCACCATATATTTT. Translated: CASLRGEVGTIYF.

The rearrangement links TRBV19 to TRBJ2-1; 9 nucleotides match TRBD1. The CDR3 is 16 residues long. Germline V gene data show CDR1 as LNHDA and CDR2 as SQIVND (reference sequence). J was trimmed by 5 bases and V by 4 bases; bases with no gene match: 9. As DNA, the CDR3 is TGTGCCAGTAGTAGGTTGGGGACAGGGCCCCACAATGAGCAGTTCTTC. This translates into CASSRLGTGPHNEQFF. Using reference TRBV19 and TRBJ2-1 for the parts outside the CDR3, the full variable domain is DGGITQSPKYLFRKEGQNVTLSCEQNLNHDAMYWYRQDPGQGLRLIYYSQIVNDFQKGDIAEGYSVSREKKESFPLTVTSAQKNPTAFYLCASSRLGTGPHNEQFFGPGTRLTVL.

This clonotype was seen more than once but under ten times. This chain links TRBV20-1 with TRBJ2-3; either TRBD1 or TRBD2 may fit D (5 bases each). The CDR3 has 18 amino acids. In germline, CDR1 is DFQATT, CDR2 SNEGSKA (reference sequence). V lost 0 bases to trimming and J lost 1 base, with 20 bases between them. The CDR3 DNA sequence: TGCAGTGCTAGAGATCGGGGCGGCTATTTGTATCGCACAGATACGCAGTATTTT. This codes for CSARDRGGYLYRTDTQYF.

About this clonotype: One end of the junction varies from germline; a read error may be responsible. In nucleotides, the CDR3 is TGTGCCAGCAGTTTTCGAGGCTCCCACGAGCAGTACTTC. Translation: CASSFRGSHEQYF. This rearrangement joins TRBV27 to TRBJ2-7; D ambiguous. CDR3 size: 13 residues. CDR1 and CDR2 from the germline V gene are MNHEY and SMNVEV (reference sequence).

The chain couples TRBV5-1 to TRBJ2-3, with D perhaps TRBD2 (5 bases). The V end lost 5 bases, the J end lost 5 bases, and 18 bases lay between the germline ends. The CDR3 runs 15 residues. Germline-derived CDR1 and CDR2 are SGHRS and YFSETQ. This CDR3 is CASSAGFVGEDTQYF. CDR3 nucleotides: TGCGCCAGCAGTGCGGGTTTCGTGGGAGAAGATACGCAGTATTTT.

V is TRBV5-5 and J is TRBJ1-1; D perhaps matches TRBD1 (5 bases). The CDR3 totals 14 residues. V was cut by 3 bases and J by 5 bases, with 14 bases left in between. Per germline, CDR1 SGHKS and CDR2 YYEKEE (reference sequence). The CDR3 sequence: CASSWQGLRTEAFF. The DNA of the CDR3 is TGTGCCAGCAGCTGGCAGGGCTTACGGACTGAAGCTTTCTTT.

This clonotype has a handful of counts. CDR3 coding DNA: TGTGCCATCACACCGGGACTCACCTCGAGGCGGTTCTTC. This encodes CAITPGLTSRRFF. The chain is built from TRBV10-3 and TRBJ2-1; D is possibly TRBD2 (6 bases). V lost 7 bases to trimming and J lost 15 bases, with 22 bases between them. CDR3 length: 13 residues. Germline V CDR1 and CDR2: ENHRY, SYGVKD.

The genes are TRBV9 and TRBJ2-2, with 8 bases identical to TRBD2. V gave up 3 bases and J gave up 5 bases; unmatched junction bases: 3. Per germline, CDR1 SGDLS and CDR2 YYNGEE. The CDR3 has 14 amino acids. The chain's CDR3 is CASSAGGGTGELFF. CDR3 nucleotide sequence: TGTGCCAGCAGCGCCGGCGGGGGGACCGGGGAGCTGTTTTTT.

This clonotype was recorded a few times. The chain has TRBV6-6 and TRBJ2-1; the D call may be TRBD1 or TRBD2 (6 bases each). Deletions cut 6 bases from V and 8 bases from J, with 14 bases between. The CDR3 is 13 residues long. CDR1 is MNHNY, CDR2 SVGAGI, per germline (reference sequence). In DNA form, the CDR3 reads TGTGCCAGCAGAACATACGGGGGCGATGAGCAGTTCTTC. Translated: CASRTYGGDEQFF.